What follows are 28 T cell receptor beta chains derived from one specimen sequenced in a study of immune characteristics of hereditary and idiopathic chronic pancreatitis. TCRdb's copy holds only in-frame clones and misses some; the assay was immunoSEQ multiplex PCR. The table lists 11,000 to 15,000 clones, around four fifths of them singletons, with around 14% in the top ten. Chronic pancreatitis tissue was collected during total pancreatectomy with islet autotransplantation. Input material: pancreas tissue with hereditary chronic pancreatitis. The origin of the receptors is a human donor with chronic pancreatitis.

Within the sample, this clone is large. CDR3 sequence reads: CARSYEQYF. The CDR3 nucleotides read TGTGCCCGTTCCTACGAGCAGTACTTC. The V gene is TRBV6-7, the J gene TRBJ2-7; D is unresolved. TRBV6-7 is identified as an open reading frame with a role that is uncertain. The CDR3 is 9 residues long. V was cut by 11 bases and J by 1 base, with 3 bases left in between.

The chain recombines TRBV6-5 with TRBJ1-2, with 9 positions matching TRBD1. This CDR3 contains 13 residues. The germline gives CDR1 MNHEY, CDR2 SVGAGI. V was clipped by 10 bases and J by 4 bases; unmatched bases: 7. The CDR3 DNA sequence: TGTGCCACTGAGGACAGGGGATCCTATGGCTACACCTTC. As protein: CATEDRGSYGYTF.

The chain employs TRBV11-3 and TRBJ2-3; TRBD1 is a possible D gene (6 bases). Germline CDR1 is SGHNT and CDR2 is YENEEA. There are 15 residues in the CDR3. V shed 1 base and J shed 2 bases, with 10 bases lying between them. CDR3 sequence: CASSLGRGHTDTQYF. CDR3 DNA sequence: TGTGCCAGCAGCTTAGGCAGGGGACACACAGATACGCAGTATTTT.

CDR3 nucleotide sequence: TGTGCCAGCAGTTACTCCCGCCCCCCCAAGACCCAGTACTTC. Encoded protein: CASSYSRPPKTQYF. V gene TRBV6-5 combines with J gene TRBJ2-5; D uncertain. Deletions cut 0 bases from V and 6 bases from J, with 11 bases between. CDR3 size: 14 residues. CDR1 is MNHEY, CDR2 SVGAGI, per germline.

Details on this clone: The junction and the germline gene differ at one end; a read error may be behind it. The J gene is TRBJ2-7, the V gene TRBV5-1, with D possibly TRBD2 on 7 matching bases. The CDR3 is made up of 12 amino acids. The germline V gene has CDR1 SGHRS and CDR2 YFSETQ. The CDR3 loop is CASSLEGGRVVF. The CDR3 bases are TGCGCCAGCAGCTTGGAGGGGGGGCGCGTGGTCTTC.

The chain couples TRBV18 to TRBJ1-5; TRBD1 agrees at 9 bases. The CDR3 is 15 amino acids. In germline, CDR1 is KGHSH, CDR2 LQKENI. The junction had 3 bases not matched to a gene; V was cut back by 3 bases and J by 3 bases. As DNA, the CDR3 is TGTGCCAGCTCACCGAGGGACAGGGCCAATCAGCCCCAGCATTTT. It codes for CASSPRDRANQPQHF.

This sequence joins TRBV6-4 and TRBJ2-2; D possibly matches TRBD1 or TRBD2 (6 bases each). Germline loops: CDR1 MRHNA, CDR2 SNTAGT. This CDR3 spans 15 amino acids. V lost 8 bases and J lost 4, with 17 bases in between. The CDR3 reads CASSHPRGRTGELFF. CDR3 DNA sequence: TGTGCCAGCTCTCACCCCCGGGGGCGCACCGGGGAGCTGTTTTTT.

V and J are TRBV4-2 and TRBJ2-3; 10 bases agree with TRBD1. This CDR3 has 19 amino acids. Trimming removed 4 bases from V and 0 bases from J; junction bases left unmatched: 13. Germline V gives CDR1 LGHNA, CDR2 YNFKEQ. The CDR3 region is CASSPVPGQGTTSTDTQYF. The CDR3 DNA reads TGTGCCAGCAGCCCTGTCCCGGGACAGGGGACAACTAGCACAGATACGCAGTATTTT.

The chain uses TRBV24-1 and TRBJ2-5; D is perhaps TRBD1 or TRBD2 (5 bases each). Trimming took off 9 bases at V and 7 bases at J, with 20 bases between the two ends. The CDR3 consists of 14 residues. Looked up from germline, CDR1 is KGHDR and CDR2 is SFDVKD. CDR3: CATGPRDPPGTQYF. The DNA of the CDR3 is TGTGCCACCGGGCCCCGGGACCCACCAGGGACCCAGTACTTC.

Only one count was recorded for this clone. The chain couples TRBV28 to TRBJ2-3; D gene ambiguous. V was pared by 6 bases and J by 11 bases, with 21 bases between. Germline V CDR1 and CDR2: MDHEN, SYDVKM. The CDR3 loop spans 14 amino acids. CDR3 residues: CASRTKGLALGQYF. The CDR3 DNA follows: TGTGCCAGCAGGACGAAAGGCTTGGCCCTGGGGCAGTATTTT.

This clone was found once. The chain links TRBV28 to TRBJ2-1, with TRBD2 matching 7 bases. Trimming cost V 6 bases and J 0 bases; bases outside gene matches: 11. Germline V gene lookup returns CDR1 MDHEN and CDR2 SYDVKM. The CDR3 is 17 amino acids. CDR3 DNA: TGTGCCAGCAGCTTTCGGGCTAGCGGCGGCTCCTACAATGAGCAGTTCTTC. Translating gives CASSFRASGGSYNEQFF.

V usage is TRBV7-8 and J usage is TRBJ2-7; 8 bases map to TRBD1. The J segment lost 5 bases and the V segment lost 5 bases, leaving 5 bases of the junction unmatched. The CDR3 contains 13 residues. From germline, CDR1 is SGHVS and CDR2 FQNEAQ. The CDR3 nucleotides are TGTGCCAGCAGCCAAGACAGGGGCGACGAGCAGTACTTC. This translates into CASSQDRGDEQYF.

The chain employs TRBV11-2 and TRBJ1-5; the match to TRBD1 covers 8 bases. Trimming took 5 bases from V and 4 from J; bases not matched to a gene: 16. This CDR3 has 18 amino acids. Per germline, CDR1 SGHAT and CDR2 FQNNGV. The CDR3: CASSPPEPDRGWNQPQHF. For the CDR3, the DNA is TGTGCCAGCAGCCCCCCCGAACCCGACAGGGGTTGGAATCAGCCCCAGCATTTT.

The chain combines TRBV18 with TRBJ1-4, with 7 bases that match TRBD1. V shed 3 bases and J 0 bases; nucleotides not matched to a gene: 4. Germline V gene data show CDR1 as KGHSH and CDR2 as LQKENI. The CDR3 contains 16 residues. Here the CDR3 reads CASSPGQSATNEKLFF. The CDR3 DNA sequence: TGTGCCAGCTCACCGGGACAGAGTGCAACTAATGAAAAACTGTTTTTT.

This sequence joins TRBV4-1 and TRBJ2-7; 7 nucleotides match TRBD2. Germline V gives CDR1 MGHRA, CDR2 YSYEKL. V trimming: 4 bases; J trimming: 3 bases; junction bases outside the gene matches: 6. The CDR3 sequence is 14 residues long. CDR3 in amino acids: CASSPRTSLYEQYF. CDR3 in DNA: TGCGCCAGCAGCCCCCGGACTAGTCTCTACGAGCAGTACTTC.

This rearrangement joins TRBV5-6 to TRBJ1-4; 7 nucleotides match TRBD1. The CDR3 has 15 residues. Germline assignment: CDR1 SGHDT and CDR2 YYEEEE. V lost 4 bases to trimming and J lost 6 bases; unmatched junction nucleotides: 9. CDR3 nucleotide sequence: TGTGCCAGCAGCCGCCGGGACAGTGGGTATGAAAAACTGTTTTTT. It yields the protein CASSRRDSGYEKLFF.

V is TRBV6-1 and J is TRBJ2-3, with D unclear. The CDR3 consists of 14 residues. The V and J ends lost 0 bases and 4 bases respectively, with 8 bases between them. Germline loops: CDR1 MNHNS, CDR2 SASEGT. In DNA, the CDR3 is TGTGCCAGCAGTGAAGCAGTGGGATCAGATACGCAGTATTTT. Protein product: CASSEAVGSDTQYF.

J is TRBJ2-6 and V is TRBV7-9; D may be TRBD1 (5 bases). The CDR3 is 15 residues long. Trimming shortened V by 5 bases and J by 0 bases, and 8 bases separated the two germline ends. Germline loops: CDR1 SEHNR, CDR2 FQNEAQ (reference sequence). In DNA form, the CDR3 reads TGTGCCAGCAGCCCAGGGAACTCTGGGGCCAACGTCCTGACTTTC. It encodes CASSPGNSGANVLTF.

The chain links TRBV10-3 to TRBJ2-5; D is uncertain. Germline V lookup: CDR1 ENHRY, CDR2 SYGVKD. CDR3 length equals 11 residues. The V and J ends lost 2 bases and 2 bases respectively, with 0 bases between them. CDR3 sequence (DNA): TGTGCCATCAGTGAGCAAGAGACCCAGTACTTC. Residues: CAISEQETQYF.

This clone was seen a few times. The J gene is TRBJ1-5, the V gene TRBV29-1, with D possibly being TRBD1 (5 bases). This CDR3 region has 13 residues. Germline CDR1 reads SQVTM; CDR2 reads ANQGSEA. V lost 8 bases, J lost 2 bases, and 13 bases lay in between. The CDR3 DNA follows: TGCAGCATTGGGGGGGAGGGCAATCAGCCCCAGCATTTT. This sequence encodes CSIGGEGNQPQHF.

The V gene is TRBV28, the J gene TRBJ2-1, with TRBD2 identical over 7 bases. CDR3 size: 11 residues. Germline V gives CDR1 MDHEN, CDR2 SYDVKM. Germline trimming cut 8 bases from V and 9 bases from J; bases unmatched to any gene: 4. CDR3 DNA sequence: TGTGCCAGCGAGTCGGGAGGTGAGCAGTTCTTC. Translated, it gives CASESGGEQFF.

This clone was found a few times. V gene TRBV28 combines with J gene TRBJ1-5, with D tentatively TRBD1 (5 bases). The CDR3 has 14 amino acids. Germline V CDR1 and CDR2: MDHEN, SYDVKM. Trimming left V 7 bases short and J 2 bases short, with 12 bases between. CDR3 bases: TGTGCCAGCACCCCAGGGTGGGGCAATCAGCCCCAGCATTTT. As protein: CASTPGWGNQPQHF.

The chain has TRBV27 and TRBJ1-6, with TRBD1 identical over 12 bases. The V gene end was trimmed by 2 bases and the J gene end by 9 bases; junction bases not matched to a gene: 2. The CDR3 length is 15 residues. Germline assignment: CDR1 MNHEY and CDR2 SMNVEV (reference sequence). The CDR3 DNA reads TGTGCCAGCAGTTTAGGGGACAGGGGGCTTTCACCCCTCCACTTT. Translation: CASSLGDRGLSPLHF.

The V call is TRBV19, the J call TRBJ1-3; 7 nucleotides line up with TRBD1. This CDR3 region has 13 residues. J gave up 6 bases and V 5 bases, and 4 bases lay outside the gene matches. Germline V lookup: CDR1 LNHDA, CDR2 SQIVND (reference sequence). The DNA of the CDR3 is TGTGCCAGTAGTTTCGGGACAGCAAACACCATATATTTT. Protein: CASSFGTANTIYF.

This clone has just one count. The chain has TRBV4-1 and TRBJ2-7; 14 bases map to TRBD2. The CDR3 totals 20 residues. The germline CDR1 and CDR2 sequences are MGHRA and YSYEKL. V lost 2 bases to trimming and J lost 7 bases; unmatched junction nucleotides: 19. The CDR3 is CASSQPTLGTSGSLGGEQYF. The DNA for the CDR3 is TGCGCCAGCAGCCAACCTACTCTCGGGACTAGCGGGAGCCTGGGGGGGGAGCAGTACTTC.

The V and J genes are TRBV3-1 (or the pseudogene TRBV3-2) and TRBJ2-5, with D perhaps given as TRBD1 or TRBD2 (5 bases each). V was cut by 1 base and J by 4 bases, with 16 bases left in between. Looked up from germline, CDR1 is LGHDT and CDR2 is YNNKEL (reference sequence). The CDR3 contains 16 residues. Written as DNA, the CDR3 is TGTGCCAGCAGCCAAGTACATGGAACCGGGGCAGAGACCCAGTACTTC. Translated, it gives CASSQVHGTGAETQYF.

The chain recombines TRBV29-1 with TRBJ2-7; 9 bases fit TRBD2. Germline V gene lookup returns CDR1 SQVTM and CDR2 ANQGSEA. CDR3 length: 11 amino acids. The trim removed 5 bases at V and 6 bases at J, leaving 2 bases unmatched. The CDR3 is CSVRAGGEQYF. DNA of the CDR3: TGCAGCGTTCGAGCGGGAGGCGAGCAGTACTTC.

The gene calls are TRBV10-3 and TRBJ2-1; possibly TRBD1 or TRBD2 for D (6 bases each). Trimming took off 8 bases at V and 6 bases at J, with 8 bases between the two ends. The germline CDR1 and CDR2 sequences are ENHRY and SYGVKD. The CDR3 is 11 residues long. In DNA, the CDR3 is TGTGCCATCGGAGGGGGCAATGAGCAGTTCTTC. Amino acid sequence: CAIGGGNEQFF.